This T cell receptor (beta chain) was profiled in a study of blood T cell repertoires in COVID-19. Some clones are missing from TCRdb's copy, which holds only in-frame ones; the method was immunoSEQ multiplex PCR. The table lists about 140,000 clones, around 84% of them singletons. With V trimmed by 9 bases and J by 11 bases, 12 bases remained unmatched. The length of the CDR3 is 12 residues. Germline V gives CDR1 LNHDA, CDR2 SQIVND (reference sequence). The TCR comes from a man aged 30 to 45 with COVID-19, enrolled during active disease. The chain couples TRBV19 to TRBJ1-2; 7 bases match TRBD1. Sequenced: peripheral blood. The CDR3 protein is CASSRRGQSYTF. The CDR3 DNA is TGTGCCAGCTCAAGGAGGGGACAGAGTTACACCTTC.